Given below is one TCR beta chain in context. The antigen remains unidentified. Method: immunoSEQ multiplex PCR; TCRdb's copy keeps in-frame clones and lacks some. The top ten hold 7.9% of the sample, which has roughly 140,000 clones, 70% to 90% seen once. This specimen belongs to a study of cytomegalovirus exposure and HLA in healthy donors. Germline CDR1 SGHNT, CDR2 YYREEE (reference sequence). This CDR3 region has 14 residues. V gave up 0 bases and J gave up 5 bases, with 11 bases separating them. Findings and caveats of the study: Within the 100 to 150 validation repertoires, first-cohort TCR clusters tended to co-occur, according to a later analysis.

Sequencing was done on a sample of PBMCs. This clonotype originated in a young woman in good health and CMV-seropositive. The V call is TRBV5-4, the J call TRBJ1-2; no reliable D call. The CDR3 bases are TGTGCCAGCAGCTTGGGAACCGGGAAGTATGGCTACACCTTC. This codes for CASSLGTGKYGYTF.